A single sample is the source of the 29 T cell receptor beta chains below, sequenced in a study of T cell responses to AZD1222 COVID-19 vaccine. The data were produced by immunoSEQ multiplex PCR, yet TCRdb's version contains in-frame clones alone and is incomplete. The profile shows more than 75,000 clones, 90% to 95% of them singletons. Sample: peripheral blood, taken on day 0 of AZD1222 vaccination. All receptors derive from an adult in good health.

The V call is TRBV7-9, the J call TRBJ1-5, with TRBD1 as a possible D gene (6 bases). There are 14 residues in the CDR3. Deletions cut 5 bases from V and 5 bases from J, with 13 bases between. CDR1 is SEHNR and CDR2 is FQNEAQ in the germline V gene (reference sequence). The CDR3 loop reads CASSATGMDQPQHF. CDR3 bases: TGTGCCAGCAGCGCAACAGGGATGGATCAGCCCCAGCATTTT.

The table lists this clone with a few counts. The chain has TRBV9 and TRBJ2-1; D tentatively reads TRBD1 or TRBD2 (7 bases each). Germline loops: CDR1 SGDLS, CDR2 YYNGEE. The CDR3 is made up of 15 amino acids. Trimming took off 4 bases at V and 8 bases at J, with 19 bases between the two ends. CDR3 region: CASSPAVAGGDEQFF. Written as DNA, the CDR3 is TGTGCCAGCAGCCCTGCGGTGGCAGGGGGGGATGAGCAGTTCTTC.

J is TRBJ1-2 and V is TRBV29-1, with 7 bases aligning to TRBD1. The CDR3 extends over 13 amino acids. Per germline, CDR1 SQVTM and CDR2 ANQGSEA. V was clipped by 4 bases and J by 3 bases; unmatched bases: 5. Written as DNA, the CDR3 is TGCAGCGTTGTAGGTCAGGGGGACTATGGCTACACCTTC. Encoded protein: CSVVGQGDYGYTF.

This clone came up a few times. The rearrangement uses TRBV6-4 and TRBJ2-3, with TRBD2 matching 10 bases. Germline-derived CDR1 and CDR2 are MRHNA and SNTAGT. The ends lost 3 bases at V and 1 base at J; junction bases unmatched: 1. The CDR3 sequence is 15 residues long. This CDR3 is CASSEGTSGTDTQYF. CDR3 DNA: TGTGCCAGCAGTGAAGGGACTAGCGGCACAGATACGCAGTATTTT.

The rearrangement links TRBV19 to TRBJ2-5; TRBD2 matches at 10 bases. Germline assignment: CDR1 LNHDA and CDR2 SQIVND (reference sequence). The CDR3 consists of 15 residues. J gave up 14 bases and V 7 bases, and 19 bases lay outside the gene matches. DNA of the CDR3: TGTGCCAGTACCCCCTCCAATAGCGGGAGGTCCCACCGATACTTC. Its protein product is CASTPSNSGRSHRYF.

This clone was found a few times. The genes are TRBV10-3 and TRBJ1-3; 10 bases agree with TRBD1. The CDR3 has 18 amino acids. The germline V gene has CDR1 ENHRY and CDR2 SYGVKD. Trimming took 3 bases from V and 11 from J; bases not matched to a gene: 19. CDR3 amino acids: CAISDPKGSGTGVGPIYF. The CDR3 nucleotides are TGTGCCATCAGTGACCCGAAGGGATCCGGGACAGGGGTGGGACCCATATATTTT.

The chain links TRBV28 to TRBJ2-2; D call uncertain. This CDR3 spans 13 amino acids. The germline V gene encodes CDR1 MDHEN and CDR2 SYDVKM. Trimming took 8 bases from V and 0 from J, leaving 7 bases between them. The CDR3: CASSVTNTGELFF. The CDR3 DNA is TGTGCCAGCTCTGTCACGAACACCGGGGAGCTGTTTTTT.

The V and J genes are TRBV29-1 and TRBJ1-1; 7 nucleotides match TRBD1. CDR3 length: 12 amino acids. Unmatched junction bases numbered 6, after V lost 5 bases and J lost 6 bases. From germline, CDR1 is SQVTM and CDR2 ANQGSEA. The CDR3 bases are TGCAGCGTTCCCTACAGGGGCTCTGAAGCTTTCTTT. Translated: CSVPYRGSEAFF.

CDR3: CASSPPSQSTLGEQYF. CDR3 nucleotide sequence: TGTGCCAGCTCACCACCTTCTCAATCCACCCTCGGCGAGCAGTACTTC. The genes are TRBV18 and TRBJ2-7, with D unresolved. Per germline, CDR1 KGHSH and CDR2 LQKENI. This CDR3 is 16 amino acids long. Between the trimmed V and J ends, which lost 0 bases and 6 bases, there was a span of 18 bases. Combining the CDR3 with reference TRBV18 and TRBJ2-7 gives the whole variable domain NAGVMQNPRHLVRRRGQEARLRCSPMKGHSHVYWYRQLPEEGLKFMVYLQKENIIDESGMPKERFSAEFPKEGPSILRIQQVVRGDSAAYFCASSPPSQSTLGEQYFGPGTRLTVT.

V and J are TRBV10-3 and TRBJ1-1; D is uncertain. This CDR3 comprises 14 residues. From germline, CDR1 is ENHRY and CDR2 SYGVKD. V lost 6 bases to trimming and J lost 0 bases, with 11 bases between them. CDR3 DNA sequence: TGTGCCATCAGCGCCGGTACCATGAACACTGAAGCTTTCTTT. Protein: CAISAGTMNTEAFF.

In the case of this clone: Within the sample, other DNA sequences also encode this same CDR3. The J gene is TRBJ2-2, the V gene TRBV27; D gene uncertain. The CDR3 is 16 residues long. Germline assignment: CDR1 MNHEY and CDR2 SMNVEV (reference sequence). Trimming pared 2 bases from V and 0 bases from J, leaving 10 bases between. The CDR3 region has the DNA TGTGCCAGCAGTTTAATTGGGTTTGCGAACACCGGGGAGCTGTTTTTT. It yields the protein CASSLIGFANTGELFF.

The rearrangement joins TRBV24-1 to TRBJ2-3; 9 bases map to TRBD2. J gave up 0 bases and V 2 bases, and 8 bases lay outside the gene matches. This CDR3 is 18 amino acids long. The germline CDR1 and CDR2 sequences are KGHDR and SFDVKD. This chain's CDR3 is CATSDWGGSGRSTDTQYF. CDR3 DNA sequence: TGTGCCACCAGTGATTGGGGGGGTAGCGGGAGAAGCACAGATACGCAGTATTTT.

This clone is a singleton in its sample. This chain joins TRBV6-5 and TRBJ2-7; no firm D call. Germline CDR1 and CDR2: MNHEY and SVGAGI. The CDR3 spans 12 residues. Trimming left V 4 bases short and J 3 bases short, with 7 bases between. CDR3: CASSSELYEQYF. For the CDR3, the DNA is TGTGCCAGCAGTTCGGAGCTCTACGAGCAGTACTTC.

This clone was seen a single time. The chain is built from TRBV19 and TRBJ2-7, with a possible D match to TRBD1 (7 bases). The germline gives CDR1 LNHDA, CDR2 SQIVND (reference sequence). Deletions cut 1 base from V and 6 bases from J, with 13 bases between. This CDR3 region has 14 residues. CDR3 coding DNA: TGTGCCAGTAGTATAGCCGGAGGGGGCGGCGAGCAGTACTTC. It codes for CASSIAGGGGEQYF.

This rearrangement joins TRBV9 to TRBJ2-7, with 7 bases fitting TRBD2. The CDR3 totals 15 residues. Unmatched junction bases numbered 10, after V lost 4 bases and J lost 3 bases. The germline V gene has CDR1 SGDLS and CDR2 YYNGEE. The CDR3 nucleotides read TGTGCCAGCAGCCCCCATGGGGGGGGTCTCTACGAGCAGTACTTC. Translating it yields CASSPHGGGLYEQYF. The full variable domain, rest sourced from reference TRBV9 and TRBJ2-7, is DSGVTQTPKHLITATGQRVTLRCSPRSGDLSVYWYQQSLDQGLQFLIQYYNGEERAKGNILERFSAQQFPDLHSELNLSSLELGDSALYFCASSPHGGGLYEQYFGPGTRLTVT.

The chain recombines TRBV10-1 with TRBJ2-1; D gene unclear. Trimming took 6 bases from V and 1 from J, leaving 22 bases between them. The CDR3 covers 18 residues. CDR1 and CDR2 (germline): WNHNN, SYGVQD (reference sequence). CDR3 protein: CASSPRMTLLGSYNEQFF. The CDR3, as DNA: TGCGCCAGCAGCCCGAGAATGACCCTCCTGGGGTCCTACAATGAGCAGTTCTTC.

The chain uses TRBV18 and TRBJ2-4; TRBD1 matches 9 bases. Germline V gene lookup returns CDR1 KGHSH and CDR2 LQKENI. The CDR3 covers 14 residues. The trim removed 3 bases at V and 9 bases at J, leaving 6 bases unmatched. The chain's CDR3 is CASSPDRGLSIQYF. CDR3 DNA: TGTGCCAGCTCACCGGACAGGGGCTTGAGCATTCAGTACTTC.

The chain is built from TRBV4-3 and TRBJ2-1; TRBD2 matches 8 bases. Germline V lookup: CDR1 LGHNA, CDR2 YSLEER. Trimming cost V 0 bases and J 6 bases; bases outside gene matches: 4. The CDR3 has 15 amino acids. CDR3 coding DNA: TGCGCCAGCAGCCAAGATTCCGGGAGGGGCAATGAGCAGTTCTTC. The encoded protein is CASSQDSGRGNEQFF.

The V and J genes are TRBV12-3 or TRBV12-4 and TRBJ1-1, with D possibly matching TRBD1 (6 bases). Between the trimmed V and J ends, which lost 6 bases and 8 bases, there was a span of 16 bases. The CDR3 runs 13 residues. In DNA, the CDR3 is TGTGCCAGCAGACCTGCGGGGGCGACGGAAGCTTTCTTT. Translated: CASRPAGATEAFF.

The CDR3 sequence is CASSQEYSRWKEKLFF. The CDR3 DNA follows: TGCGCCAGCAGCCAAGAGTACAGCAGGTGGAAAGAAAAACTGTTTTTT. V gene TRBV4-3 combines with J gene TRBJ1-4; D remains ambiguous. The CDR3 is 16 residues long. V was cut by 0 bases and J by 8 bases, with 16 bases left in between. Germline assignment: CDR1 LGHNA and CDR2 YSLEER.

V is TRBV2 and J is TRBJ1-2; 8 nucleotides match TRBD1. CDR1 is SNHLY, CDR2 FYNNEI, per germline. The V segment lost 1 base and the J segment 4 bases; nucleotides outside the gene matches: 5. This CDR3 contains 15 residues. CDR3 loop: CASSEGPGGPYGYTF. The DNA for the CDR3 is TGTGCCAGCAGTGAAGGCCCAGGGGGCCCCTATGGCTACACCTTC.

The chain has TRBV21-1 and TRBJ1-5; the DNA was not used to check the table's D call, TRBD1. TRBV21-1 is recorded as a pseudogene. There are 18 residues in the CDR3. Here the CDR3 reads CASSTKITGTGGNQPQHF. CDR3 nucleotide sequence: TGTGCCAGCAGCACAAAAATAACCGGGACAGGAGGTAATCAGCCCCAGCATTTT.

This chain connects TRBV5-4 to TRBJ2-4; D might be TRBD1 (6 bases). Germline V gives CDR1 SGHNT, CDR2 YYREEE (reference sequence). The CDR3 contains 14 residues. Trimming left V 4 bases short and J 0 bases short, with 8 bases between. The CDR3 loop reads CASSPGVAKNIQYF. The CDR3 DNA is TGTGCCAGCAGCCCAGGGGTAGCCAAAAACATTCAGTACTTC.

The CDR3 DNA reads as TGTGCCAGCAGCGCCGGGATCTTGACAAATACGCAGTATTTT. Amino acids: CASSAGILTNTQYF. The chain joins TRBV11-2 to TRBJ2-3; D is possibly TRBD2 (5 bases). Per the germline V gene, CDR1 is SGHAT and CDR2 is FQNNGV. The V end was cut by 5 bases, the J end by 7 bases, with 16 bases between. CDR3 size: 14 residues.

The genes are TRBV27 and TRBJ2-4; 8 bases match TRBD1. The CDR3 sequence is 14 residues long. Germline values: CDR1 MNHEY, CDR2 SMNVEV (reference sequence). After removal of 6 bases from V and 9 bases from J, the junction contained 10 bases not matched to a gene. Here the CDR3 DNA reads TGTGCCAGCAGGGGCCCTCAGGGGGCAGCCATTCAGTACTTC. This codes for CASRGPQGAAIQYF.

The V gene is TRBV20-1, the J gene TRBJ1-2; no reliable D call. The CDR3 spans 10 residues. The V end was cut by 0 bases, the J end by 6 bases, with 2 bases between. Germline assignment: CDR1 DFQATT and CDR2 SNEGSKA (reference sequence). The CDR3 DNA sequence: TGCAGTGCTAGAGAGAATGGCTACACCTTC. Its protein is CSARENGYTF.

The rearrangement uses TRBV10-3 and TRBJ2-3; TRBD1 aligns across 7 bases. The CDR3 sequence is 18 residues long. Looked up from germline, CDR1 is ENHRY and CDR2 is SYGVKD. The junction had 13 bases not matched to a gene; V was cut back by 4 bases and J by 0 bases. CDR3 loop: CAISGPFRQGSSTDTQYF. CDR3 coding DNA: TGTGCCATCAGTGGGCCCTTCCGACAGGGTTCTAGCACAGATACGCAGTATTTT.

This chain joins TRBV7-9 and TRBJ2-5, with 8 bases that match TRBD2. This CDR3 is built from 14 residues. V lost 6 bases to trimming and J lost 4 bases; unmatched junction nucleotides: 7. CDR1 is SEHNR, CDR2 FQNEAQ, per germline (reference sequence). CDR3 bases: TGTGCCAGCAGTGGTGGTCTAGCGGGAGAGACCCAGTACTTC. Translating gives CASSGGLAGETQYF.

As DNA, the CDR3 is TGCAGCGTTGAAGTACAGGCTGGAAACACCATATATTTT. Its translation: CSVEVQAGNTIYF. The chain carries TRBV29-1 and TRBJ1-3; D is possibly TRBD1 (5 bases). Germline V gives CDR1 SQVTM, CDR2 ANQGSEA. CDR3 length: 13 amino acids. V lost 1 base, J lost 2 bases, and 6 bases lay in between. The full variable domain, in which reference TRBV29-1 and TRBJ1-3 provide the parts outside the CDR3, is SAVISQKPSRDICQRGTSLTIQCQVDSQVTMMFWYRQQPGQSLTLIATANQGSEATYESGFVIDKFPISRPNLTFSTLTVSNMSPEDSSIYLCSVEVQAGNTIYFGEGSWLTVV.